This paragraph covers one T cell receptor beta chain sequence. The data originate from a study of shared clonotypes between healthy human individuals. Germline loops: CDR1 SGHDN, CDR2 FVKESK. The CDR3 extends over 15 amino acids. Trimming took 1 base from V and 8 from J; bases not matched to a gene: 8. Cells designated naive CD8 were CD45RO-negative and were positively selected for CCR7, with terminally differentiated effector memory CD45RA+ cells excluded. Sequencing was performed with immunoSEQ multiplex PCR; in TCRdb, only in-frame clones are kept and a portion is missing. The repertoire consists of about 1.9 million clones, with 90% to 95% occurring once and the leading ten covering about 1.7%.

The sequence was collected from a man younger than 35 in good health. Some clones in this sample may be carry-over from other donors' samples. The chain recombines TRBV14 with TRBJ2-1; TRBD2 matches at 7 bases. Sequencing used naive CD8+ T cells from PBMCs. The CDR3 DNA sequence: TGTGCCAGCAGCCAAGGGGGCGGGAGTTATTATGAGCAGTTCTTC. It codes for CASSQGGGSYYEQFF.